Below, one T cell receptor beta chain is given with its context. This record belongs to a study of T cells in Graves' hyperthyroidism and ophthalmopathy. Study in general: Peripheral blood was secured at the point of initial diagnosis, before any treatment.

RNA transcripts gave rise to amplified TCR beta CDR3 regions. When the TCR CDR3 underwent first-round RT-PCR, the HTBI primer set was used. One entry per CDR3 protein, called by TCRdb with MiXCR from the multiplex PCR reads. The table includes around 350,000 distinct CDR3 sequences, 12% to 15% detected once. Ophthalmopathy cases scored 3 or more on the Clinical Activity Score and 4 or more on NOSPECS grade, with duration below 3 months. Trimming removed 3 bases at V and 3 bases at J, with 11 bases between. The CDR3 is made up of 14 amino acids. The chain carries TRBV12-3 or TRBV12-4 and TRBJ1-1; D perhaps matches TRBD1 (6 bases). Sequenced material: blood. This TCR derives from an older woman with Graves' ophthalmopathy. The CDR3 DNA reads TGTGCCAGCAGTTTTGGGGGCAGGGACACTGAAGCTTTCTTT. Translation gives CASSFGGRDTEAFF.